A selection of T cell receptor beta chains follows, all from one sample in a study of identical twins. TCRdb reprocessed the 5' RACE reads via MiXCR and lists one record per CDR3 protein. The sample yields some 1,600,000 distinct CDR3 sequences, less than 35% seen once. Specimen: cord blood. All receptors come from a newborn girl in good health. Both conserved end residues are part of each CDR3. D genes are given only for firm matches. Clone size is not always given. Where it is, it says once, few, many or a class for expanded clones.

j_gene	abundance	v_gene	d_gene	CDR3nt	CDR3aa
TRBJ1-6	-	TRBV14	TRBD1	TGTGCCAGCAGCAACAGACAGGGGATGTATAATTCACCCCTCCACTTT	CASSNRQGMYNSPLHF
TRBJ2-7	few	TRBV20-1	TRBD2	TGCAGTGCTAGAGATACGAGCGGGAGGCTCTCCTACGAGCAGTACTTC	CSARDTSGRLSYEQYF
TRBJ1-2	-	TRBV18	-	TGTGCCAGCTCACCCGAGATTGTAGCTAACTATGGCTACACCTTC	CASSPEIVANYGYTF
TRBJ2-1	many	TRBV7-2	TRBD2	TGTGCCAGCAGCCTGACTAGCGGGGGGGCTAAATACAATGAGCAGTTCTTC	CASSLTSGGAKYNEQFF
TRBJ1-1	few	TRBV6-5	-	TGTGCCAGCAGTTATGGGCGCCCTATCCAGGGGTGGAACACTGAAGCTTTCTTT	CASSYGRPIQGWNTEAFF
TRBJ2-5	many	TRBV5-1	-	TGCGCCAGCAGCCTCAATATAGGGCAGTTCGGAGAGACCCAGTACTTC	CASSLNIGQFGETQYF
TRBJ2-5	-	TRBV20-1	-	TGCAGTGCTAGGGCCTGGGCAGGGCAAGAGACCCAGTACTTC	CSARAWAGQETQYF
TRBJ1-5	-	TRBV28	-	TGTGCCAGCAGTGCTGACAGGCTGAATCAGCCCCAGCATTTT	CASSADRLNQPQHF
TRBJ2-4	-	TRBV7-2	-	TGTGCCAGCAGCAGCAGGGCGGAGGGAGCCAAAAACATTCAGTACTTC	CASSSRAEGAKNIQYF
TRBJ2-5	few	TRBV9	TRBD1	TGTGCCAGCAGCGTCTTCGGGACAGGGAGGGGGGAGACCCAGTACTTC	CASSVFGTGRGETQYF
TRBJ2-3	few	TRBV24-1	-	TGTGCCACCAGTGATTCAGGGACAAATACGCAGTATTTT	CATSDSGTNTQYF
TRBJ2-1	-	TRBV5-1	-	TGCGCCAGCAGCTTGGCCGGTCTCCGCCCCGTTCAGGGCCATGAGCAGTTCTTC	CASSLAGLRPVQGHEQFF
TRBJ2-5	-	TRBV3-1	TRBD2	TGTGCCAGCAGCCAAGATAGCGGGAGACTACGGGTGGAGTACTTC	CASSQDSGRLRVEYF
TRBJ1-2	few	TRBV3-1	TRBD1	TGTGCCAGCAGCCGAAGGGACAGGGGGCCGGAGTATGGCTACACCTTC	CASSRRDRGPEYGYTF
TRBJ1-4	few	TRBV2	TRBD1	TGTGCCAGCAGTGCCTCAGGGACAGGGGATAGGGGAAAACTGTTTTTT	CASSASGTGDRGKLFF
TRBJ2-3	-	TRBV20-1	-	TGCAGTGTCGTCCACAAGACCACAGATACGCAGTATTTT	CSVVHKTTDTQYF
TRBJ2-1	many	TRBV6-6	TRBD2	TGTGCCAGCAGTACGCTAGCGGGGGGGTGGAATGAGCAGTTCTTC	CASSTLAGGWNEQFF
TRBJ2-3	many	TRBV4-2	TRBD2	TGTGCCAGCAGCCCATCCCCCCATATAGCGGGAGAGGTGGGAGATACGCAGTATTTT	CASSPSPHIAGEVGDTQYF
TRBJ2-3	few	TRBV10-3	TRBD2	TGTGCCATCACCAGGACTAGCGGGCTTAGCACAGATACGCAGTATTTT	CAITRTSGLSTDTQYF
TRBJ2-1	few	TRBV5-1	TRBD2	TGCGCCAGCAGTTTGACCCTCCCCGGGACTAGCGGGGCCCTCTCCTACAATGAGCAGTTCTTC	CASSLTLPGTSGALSYNEQFF
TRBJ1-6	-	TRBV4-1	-	TGCGCCGGCAGCCAAGAAGCTCACAGGGCGACTTTGGGATCACCCCTCCACTTT	CAGSQEAHRATLGSPLHF
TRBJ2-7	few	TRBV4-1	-	TGCGCCAGCAGCCAACCACTTCAGGGGTACCACGAGCAGTACTTC	CASSQPLQGYHEQYF
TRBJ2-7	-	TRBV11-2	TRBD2	TGTGCCAGCAGCTTGATGTCTGGACTAGGATCCTCCTACGAGCAGTACTTC	CASSLMSGLGSSYEQYF
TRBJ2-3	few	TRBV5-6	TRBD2	TGTGCCAGCAGCCACCGACTAGCGGTCGCCACAGATACGCAGTATTTT	CASSHRLAVATDTQYF
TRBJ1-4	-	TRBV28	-	TGTGCCGGCAGTTTCGGGGACTCTATTAATGAAAAACTGTTTTTT	CAGSFGDSINEKLFF
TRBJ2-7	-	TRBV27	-	TGTGCCAGCAGTTTATCTCCGGGCGGATTGATTTACGAGCAGTACTTC	CASSLSPGGLIYEQYF
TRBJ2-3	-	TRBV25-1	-	TGTGCCAGCAGTGAATATATGGGGAACAGGGCGGGAGCCTCAGATACGCAGTATTTT	CASSEYMGNRAGASDTQYF
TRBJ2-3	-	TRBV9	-	TGTGCCAGCAGCGTAAGGCTCCTCACAGATACGCAGTATTTT	CASSVRLLTDTQYF
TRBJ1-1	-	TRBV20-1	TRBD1	TGCAGTGCGCGGACAGGGGGGGTTGAAGCTTTCTTT	CSARTGGVEAFF
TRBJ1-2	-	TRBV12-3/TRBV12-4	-	TGTGCCAGCAGTCCGGGAGGGGGGACGGATCCCTATGGCTACACCTTC	CASSPGGGTDPYGYTF
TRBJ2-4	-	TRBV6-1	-	TGTGCCAGCAGTGAACCACGACAGCCTCTAGCCAAAAACATTCAGTACTTC	CASSEPRQPLAKNIQYF
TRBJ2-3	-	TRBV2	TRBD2	TGTGCCAGTCAAACGTGGCTAGCGGGGGGATCCCCTAGCACAGATACGCAGTATTTT	CASQTWLAGGSPSTDTQYF
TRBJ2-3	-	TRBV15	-	TGTGCCACCAGCAGAGGAGTCACAGATACGCAGTATTTT	CATSRGVTDTQYF
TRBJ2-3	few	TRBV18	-	TGTGCCAGCTCACCCATCTCCGGGAGTTTCGCAGATACGCAGTATTTT	CASSPISGSFADTQYF
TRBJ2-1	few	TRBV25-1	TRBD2	TGTGCCAGCAGTGCTGCCCGAGGGACTAGCTTCTACAATGAGCAGTTCTTC	CASSAARGTSFYNEQFF
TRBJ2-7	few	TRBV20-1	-	TGCAGTGCTAGAGATAGACAGCCACCCTACGAGCAGTACTTC	CSARDRQPPYEQYF
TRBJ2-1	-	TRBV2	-	TGTGCCAGCAGGAAGGCGGATGAGCAGTTCTTC	CASRKADEQFF
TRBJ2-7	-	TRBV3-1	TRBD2	TGTGCCAGCAGCCATACCGGGACTAGGAGGTACGAGCAGTACTTC	CASSHTGTRRYEQYF
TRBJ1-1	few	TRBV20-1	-	TGCAGTGCTAGGAAGGAGAGCATGAACACTGAAGCTTTCTTT	CSARKESMNTEAFF
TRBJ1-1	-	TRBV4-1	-	TGCGCCAGCAGCCCTTACATTACTGGTGAAGCTTTCTTT	CASSPYITGEAFF
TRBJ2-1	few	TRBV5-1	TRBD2	TGCGCCAGCAGCTGGACTAGCGGGGTTGCCAATGAGCAGTTCTTC	CASSWTSGVANEQFF
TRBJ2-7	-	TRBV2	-	TGTGCCAGCAGTGAACTTGGACACTCCTACGAGCAGTACTTC	CASSELGHSYEQYF
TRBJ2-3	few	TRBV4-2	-	TGTGCCAGCAGCCGCGAGGGTGTCCGGGTGATTACAGATACGCAGTATTTT	CASSREGVRVITDTQYF
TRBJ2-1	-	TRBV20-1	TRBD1	TGCAGTGCCAGGGGGTACTCCTACAATGAGCAGTTCTTC	CSARGYSYNEQFF
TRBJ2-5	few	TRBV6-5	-	TGTGCCAGCAGTTATGCGGGACCCGAAGAGACCCAGTACTTC	CASSYAGPEETQYF
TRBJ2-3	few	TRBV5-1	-	TGCGCCAGCAGCTTGGGGCATACACCAGATACGCAGTATTTT	CASSLGHTPDTQYF
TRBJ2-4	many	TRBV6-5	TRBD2	TGTGCCAGCAGTTACGCTAGCGGTAACATTCAGTACTTC	CASSYASGNIQYF
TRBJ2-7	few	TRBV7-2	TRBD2	TGTGCCAGCAGCTTATCCCCGTTTTGGCGGGAGGGTAGCTCCTACGAGCAGTACTTC	CASSLSPFWREGSSYEQYF
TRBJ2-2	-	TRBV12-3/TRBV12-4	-	TGTGCCAGCAGTTTAAGAACACCTAACACCGGGGAGCTGTTTTTT	CASSLRTPNTGELFF
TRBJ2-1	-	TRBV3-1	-	TGTGCCAGCAGCCCAAACCCCACTGAGCAGTTCTTC	CASSPNPTEQFF
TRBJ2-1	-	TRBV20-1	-	TGCAGTGCTAGAGATGGATGGTTGGGGGGGCGCAATGAGCAGTTCTTC	CSARDGWLGGRNEQFF
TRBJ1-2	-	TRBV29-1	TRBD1	TGCAGCGTTGGCAGGACAGGGGGCTACTATGGCTACACCTTC	CSVGRTGGYYGYTF
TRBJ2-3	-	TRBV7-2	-	TGTGCCAGCAGCTTAACCCCGGCCACAGATACGCAGTATTTT	CASSLTPATDTQYF
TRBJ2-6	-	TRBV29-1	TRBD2	TGCAGCGTTGCGGGGGGCAACGTCCTGACTTTC	CSVAGGNVLTF
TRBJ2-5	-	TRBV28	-	TGTGCCAGCAGTCTCCCCGGACTCACACAAGAGACCCAGTACTTC	CASSLPGLTQETQYF
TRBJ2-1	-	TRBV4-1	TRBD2	TGCGCCAGCAGCCAAGAAAAGCGGGAGAAGGGGTATGAGCAGTGCTTC	CASSQEKREKGYEQCF